A selection of T cell receptor beta chains follows, all from one sample in a study of identical twins. One entry per CDR3 protein results from TCRdb running MiXCR on the 5' RACE reads. This table has 420,000 or so distinct CDR3 sequences, roughly 20% appearing once. The sequenced sample was naive T cells sorted from blood. These receptors came from a middle-aged man in good health. Each CDR3 is given with its conserved first and last residue. A D gene is named only where the DNA matches it firmly. The size field is filled for only some rows; it gives once, few, many or a size class.

TRBV14	few	TRBJ2-5	NA	CASSQDGQTLQYF	TGTGCCAGCAGCCAAGATGGCCAGACGCTACAGTACTTC
TRBV14	many	TRBJ2-1	NA	CASSQVPGNEQFF	TGTGCCAGCAGCCAAGTACCTGGGAATGAGCAGTTCTTC
TRBV12-3/TRBV12-4	few	TRBJ2-4	TRBD2	CASSPRRAGGATIQYF	TGTGCCAGCAGCCCTCGACGAGCGGGGGGGGCCACCATTCAGTACTTC
TRBV12-3/TRBV12-4	NA	TRBJ2-5	TRBD1	CASRPDRAKTQYF	TGTGCCAGCAGACCGGACAGGGCAAAGACCCAGTACTTC
TRBV29-1	few	TRBJ1-1	NA	CSVEGRRNTEAFF	TGCAGCGTTGAGGGCAGGAGGAACACTGAAGCTTTCTTT
TRBV19	NA	TRBJ1-1	NA	CASGVRGKNTEAFF	TGTGCCAGCGGAGTAAGGGGGAAGAACACTGAAGCTTTCTTT
TRBV6-1	many	TRBJ1-4	NA	CASRGRRREEKLFF	TGTGCCAGCAGAGGACGGAGGCGAGAAGAAAAACTGTTTTTT
TRBV15	NA	TRBJ1-2	NA	CATSRATQGYPSYTF	TGTGCCACCAGCAGAGCGACTCAGGGTTACCCAAGCTACACCTTC
TRBV7-9	NA	TRBJ2-4	NA	CASSSGGQEAKNIQYF	TGTGCCAGCAGCTCAGGTGGCCAAGAGGCCAAAAACATTCAGTACTTC
TRBV28	NA	TRBJ2-5	NA	CASSQRGPQYF	TGTGCCAGCAGTCAGAGGGGCCCCCAGTACTTC
TRBV29-1	few	TRBJ2-3	NA	CSALGADTQYF	TGCAGCGCCCTAGGGGCAGATACGCAGTATTTT
TRBV30	NA	TRBJ2-2	NA	CAWSSLEKSTGTGELFF	TGTGCCTGGAGCAGTCTAGAGAAAAGCACGGGCACCGGGGAGCTGTTTTTT
TRBV5-1	NA	TRBJ1-1	NA	CASSPQAPAEEAFF	TGCGCCAGCAGCCCTCAGGCCCCGGCGGAGGAAGCTTTCTTT
TRBV19	NA	TRBJ1-1	NA	CASSISRTEAFF	TGTGCCAGTAGTATTTCTCGGACTGAAGCTTTCTTT
TRBV6-6	NA	TRBJ1-4	NA	CASSYRGIEKLFF	TGTGCCAGCAGTTACAGGGGAATCGAAAAACTGTTTTTT
TRBV20-1	many	TRBJ2-1	NA	CSVRPGENYNEQFF	TGCAGTGTCCGGCCGGGAGAGAATTACAATGAGCAGTTCTTC
TRBV28	NA	TRBJ2-1	NA	CASSLKSTGNPFPSSYNEQFF	TGTGCCAGCAGTTTAAAATCGACAGGCAACCCTTTCCCGAGCTCCTACAATGAGCAGTTCTTC
TRBV20-1	few	TRBJ2-7	NA	CSARDSLGVRPYEQYF	TGCAGTGCTAGAGATTCACTCGGGGTCCGTCCCTACGAGCAGTACTTC
TRBV4-3	NA	TRBJ2-7	NA	CASSQDLVVTVDSSYEQYF	TGCGCCAGCAGCCAAGATCTAGTAGTAACCGTAGACAGCTCCTACGAGCAGTACTTC
TRBV20-1	few	TRBJ1-2	NA	CSAHGRNYGYTF	TGCAGTGCGCATGGACGGAACTATGGCTACACCTTC